The rows below give T cell receptor beta chains drawn from one sample of a study of blood T cell repertoires in COVID-19. TCRdb's copy holds only in-frame clones and misses some; the assay was immunoSEQ multiplex PCR. The sample includes under 200,000 clones, around 86% of them seen just once. The sequencing input was peripheral blood. These TCRs come from a man younger than 35 with acute or convalescent COVID-19. The CDR3 runs from the conserved cysteine through the conserved F or W. Fields, in order: CDR3 protein, CDR3 DNA, clone size, D gene, J gene, V gene. A D gene is named only where the DNA matches it firmly. A clone size is listed for some rows: how often the clone was seen (once, few, many), or a class if it is expanded.

CDR3 protein: CASTSGGDYGYTF; CDR3 DNA: TGTGCCAGCACCTCTGGGGGGGACTATGGCTACACCTTC; clone size: -; D gene: -; J gene: TRBJ1-2; V gene: TRBV5-6
CDR3 protein: CASSLREAQFF; CDR3 DNA: TGTGCCAGCAGTTTACGGGAGGCGCAGTTCTTC; clone size: -; D gene: TRBD2; J gene: TRBJ2-1; V gene: TRBV28
CDR3 protein: CAWSARKDRIRARGYTF; CDR3 DNA: TGTGCCTGGAGTGCTCGAAAAGACAGGATTCGGGCTCGCGGCTACACCTTC; clone size: -; D gene: -; J gene: TRBJ1-2; V gene: TRBV30
CDR3 protein: CASSLEGQEQYF; CDR3 DNA: TGCGCCAGCAGCTTAGAAGGACAGGAGCAGTACTTC; clone size: -; D gene: -; J gene: TRBJ2-7; V gene: TRBV5-1
CDR3 protein: CASSPGQGLYAFF; CDR3 DNA: TGTGCCAGCAGCCCCGGACAGGGGTTGTATGCTTTCTTT; clone size: -; D gene: TRBD1; J gene: TRBJ1-1; V gene: TRBV28
CDR3 protein: CASSLGPDRGRETQYF; CDR3 DNA: TGCGCCAGCAGCTTGGGCCCCGACAGGGGGCGAGAGACCCAGTACTTC; clone size: -; D gene: TRBD1; J gene: TRBJ2-5; V gene: TRBV5-1
CDR3 protein: CASSHLRTGTSYTF; CDR3 DNA: TGTGCCAGCAGCCATCTTCGGACAGGGACGAGCTACACCTTC; clone size: -; D gene: TRBD1; J gene: TRBJ1-2; V gene: TRBV3-1/TRBV3-2
CDR3 protein: CASWAGTGTNEKLFF; CDR3 DNA: TGTGCCAGCTGGGCCGGGACTGGGACTAATGAAAAACTGTTTTTT; clone size: once; D gene: -; J gene: TRBJ1-4; V gene: TRBV6-8
CDR3 protein: CASSPTGLAGYNEQFF; CDR3 DNA: TGTGCCAGCAGCCCCACTGGACTAGCGGGGTACAATGAGCAGTTCTTC; clone size: few; D gene: TRBD2; J gene: TRBJ2-1; V gene: TRBV7-7
CDR3 protein: CASSPRQETQYF; CDR3 DNA: TGTGCCAGCAGCCCCCGTCAAGAGACCCAGTACTTC; clone size: -; D gene: -; J gene: TRBJ2-5; V gene: TRBV13
CDR3 protein: CASSSSGGGNEQFF; CDR3 DNA: TGTGCCAGCAGCTCTAGCGGGGGGGGAAATGAGCAGTTCTTC; clone size: -; D gene: TRBD2; J gene: TRBJ2-1; V gene: TRBV6-6
CDR3 protein: CASSFNQGGRETQYF; CDR3 DNA: TGTGCCAGCAGCTTTAATCAGGGGGGCCGGGAGACCCAGTACTTC; clone size: -; D gene: -; J gene: TRBJ2-5; V gene: TRBV7-2
CDR3 protein: CASSEGRDRANQPQHF; CDR3 DNA: TGTGCCAGCAGCGAAGGGCGGGACAGGGCAAATCAGCCCCAGCATTTT; clone size: once; D gene: TRBD1; J gene: TRBJ1-5; V gene: TRBV2
CDR3 protein: CASSVSQGTTYNEQFF; CDR3 DNA: TGTGCCAGCAGCGTATCTCAGGGAACTACCTACAATGAGCAGTTCTTC; clone size: -; D gene: -; J gene: TRBJ2-1; V gene: TRBV9
CDR3 protein: CASSLEASGTNNEQFF; CDR3 DNA: TGTGCCAGCAGCTTAGAGGCGAGCGGGACCAACAATGAGCAGTTCTTC; clone size: -; D gene: TRBD2; J gene: TRBJ2-1; V gene: TRBV7-6
CDR3 protein: CAAIKQGRSPLHF; CDR3 DNA: TGTGCCGCCATCAAGCAGGGGCGATCACCCCTCCACTTT; clone size: -; D gene: -; J gene: TRBJ1-6; V gene: TRBV28
CDR3 protein: CASSEASGGVYNEQFF; CDR3 DNA: TGTGCCAGCAGTGAGGCTAGCGGGGGGGTGTACAATGAGCAGTTCTTC; clone size: -; D gene: TRBD2; J gene: TRBJ2-1; V gene: TRBV6-1
CDR3 protein: CASSARTGANYGYTF; CDR3 DNA: TGTGCCAGCAGCGCCCGGACTGGAGCTAACTATGGCTACACCTTC; clone size: -; D gene: -; J gene: TRBJ1-2; V gene: TRBV9
CDR3 protein: CASGLTGDYGYTF; CDR3 DNA: TGTGCTAGTGGTCTAACAGGGGACTATGGCTACACCTTC; clone size: -; D gene: TRBD1; J gene: TRBJ1-2; V gene: TRBV12-5
CDR3 protein: CASSLEVDSGTGGYEQYF; CDR3 DNA: TGCGCCAGCAGCTTGGAAGTGGATTCCGGGACAGGGGGTTACGAGCAGTACTTC; clone size: few; D gene: TRBD1; J gene: TRBJ2-7; V gene: TRBV5-1
CDR3 protein: CASSVGSNLADTQYF; CDR3 DNA: TGTGCCAGCAGCGTAGGATCCAACCTAGCAGATACGCAGTATTTT; clone size: -; D gene: -; J gene: TRBJ2-3; V gene: TRBV9
CDR3 protein: CASSAPGQGRYGYTF; CDR3 DNA: TGTGCCAGCAGTGCGCCGGGACAGGGGAGGTATGGCTACACCTTC; clone size: -; D gene: TRBD1; J gene: TRBJ1-2; V gene: TRBV6-2/TRBV6-3
CDR3 protein: CASSLETPNYGYTF; CDR3 DNA: TGTGCCAGCAGCTTAGAGACACCAAACTATGGCTACACCTTC; clone size: -; D gene: -; J gene: TRBJ1-2; V gene: TRBV7-9
CDR3 protein: CASSQTGRISTDTQYF; CDR3 DNA: TGTGCCAGTAGCCAGACAGGGCGAATAAGCACAGATACGCAGTATTTT; clone size: -; D gene: TRBD1; J gene: TRBJ2-3; V gene: TRBV19
CDR3 protein: CASSPHFGTSGGLNNEQFF; CDR3 DNA: TGTGCCAGCAGCCCACATTTCGGGACTAGCGGGGGTTTAAACAATGAGCAGTTCTTC; clone size: -; D gene: TRBD2; J gene: TRBJ2-1; V gene: TRBV7-6
CDR3 protein: CASSYTGKGNYGYTF; CDR3 DNA: TGTGCCAGTAGTTACACAGGGAAAGGAAACTATGGCTACACCTTC; clone size: once; D gene: -; J gene: TRBJ1-2; V gene: TRBV19
CDR3 protein: CASSYRGGRTDTQYF; CDR3 DNA: TGTGCCAGCAGTTACCGCGGGGGTAGGACAGATACGCAGTATTTT; clone size: -; D gene: TRBD2; J gene: TRBJ2-3; V gene: TRBV6-5
CDR3 protein: CASRPAMAGGPTNEKLFF; CDR3 DNA: TGTGCCAGCAGGCCCGCAATGGCAGGGGGCCCAACTAATGAAAAACTGTTTTTT; clone size: once; D gene: TRBD1; J gene: TRBJ1-4; V gene: TRBV7-2
CDR3 protein: CASGTGFGYTF; CDR3 DNA: TGTGCCAGCGGGACAGGGTTTGGCTACACCTTC; clone size: -; D gene: TRBD1; J gene: TRBJ1-2; V gene: TRBV6-5
CDR3 protein: CASSPLSQDEAFF; CDR3 DNA: TGTGCCAGCTCACCACTCTCCCAGGATGAAGCTTTCTTT; clone size: -; D gene: -; J gene: TRBJ1-1; V gene: TRBV18
CDR3 protein: CASSPLPALAGELFF; CDR3 DNA: TGTGCCAGCAGCCCCCTACCGGCTCTAGCCGGGGAGCTGTTTTTT; clone size: -; D gene: -; J gene: TRBJ2-2; V gene: TRBV7-3
CDR3 protein: CASSTGPQGLETQYF; CDR3 DNA: TGTGCCAGCAGCACCGGACCACAGGGGTTAGAGACCCAGTACTTC; clone size: -; D gene: TRBD1; J gene: TRBJ2-5; V gene: TRBV7-9
CDR3 protein: CASTRDIDGNTIYF; CDR3 DNA: TGTGCCAGCACCCGGGACATCGATGGAAACACCATATATTTT; clone size: -; D gene: -; J gene: TRBJ1-3; V gene: TRBV18
CDR3 protein: CASSVRKAGQVNEKLFF; CDR3 DNA: TGTGCCAGCAGCGTGCGCAAGGCTGGACAGGTTAATGAAAAACTGTTTTTT; clone size: -; D gene: TRBD1; J gene: TRBJ1-4; V gene: TRBV28
CDR3 protein: CASSRDPGTGINYGYTF; CDR3 DNA: TGCGCCAGCAGCCGGGACCCGGGGACAGGAATTAACTATGGCTACACCTTC; clone size: -; D gene: TRBD1; J gene: TRBJ1-2; V gene: TRBV5-1
CDR3 protein: CASSGNPYGQDRGTQYF; CDR3 DNA: TGTGCCAGCAGTGGTAACCCATATGGACAGGACCGTGGGACCCAGTACTTC; clone size: -; D gene: TRBD1; J gene: TRBJ2-5; V gene: TRBV2
CDR3 protein: CASSDGNKYNEQFF; CDR3 DNA: TGCGCCAGCAGTGACGGGAACAAGTACAATGAGCAGTTCTTC; clone size: -; D gene: -; J gene: TRBJ2-1; V gene: TRBV5-1
CDR3 protein: CASSPFGTHLETQYF; CDR3 DNA: TGTGCCAGCTCACCATTCGGGACTCATCTGGAGACCCAGTACTTC; clone size: -; D gene: -; J gene: TRBJ2-5; V gene: TRBV18
CDR3 protein: CASSPETGGGNTIYF; CDR3 DNA: TGTGCCAGCTCACCGGAGACAGGGGGTGGAAACACCATATATTTT; clone size: -; D gene: TRBD1; J gene: TRBJ1-3; V gene: TRBV18